A single T cell receptor (beta chain) is shown here with its context. It has no known antigen specificity. The input lacks base qualities; no much larger clone sits a single base away. Libraries were prepared through the immunoSEQ multiplex PCR assay. For TCR sequencing, RNA was extracted from every sample and reverse transcribed into cDNA to serve as template. SuperScript III was used to make first-strand cDNA, primed with a 2:1 mix of oligo-dT and random hexamers. A synthetic immune receptor repertoire was used to assess amplification bias, and residual bias was removed computationally. The study's own analysis went as follows. Raw reads were preprocessed to remove errors, and CDR3 was defined according to IMGT conventions as the region from the conserved cysteine to phenylalanine. Clonality was computed as 1 minus the Shannon entropy, with the entropy normalized by log2 of the number of productive unique TCRs. Whether scalp clones were CD4 or CD8 was inferred by matching scalp TCRbeta sequences against CD4 and CD8 repertoires sorted from blood. TCRdb's version of the immuneACCESS table is confined to in-frame rearrangements and falls short of the full clone set. An unresolved V gene accounts for under half of the shortfall where checked; the remainder is of unknown origin. V and J calls and clone size come straight from that table; D and trimming were deduced from the DNA. The table for this sample lists under 250,000 clones; approximately 61% of them were counted only once. The top ten hold more than 0.4% of the sample.

This entry is derived from a study of CD8+ T cells in alopecia areata (dated by TCRdb to between 2017 and 2018). At the level of the whole study: Treated patients were enrolled in an open-label pilot trial of oral tofacitinib at 5 to 10 mg twice daily for moderate-to-severe alopecia areata. Scalp tissue and sorted CD4+ and CD8+ peripheral blood T cells from patchy and totalis/universalis alopecia areata patients and from healthy controls were covered by human TCRbeta sequencing. Biopsies were taken from tofacitinib-treated patients at baseline and at 4 and 24 weeks of treatment, and a later scalp biopsy was taken in several of the tofacitinib-treated patients. Patients stayed on tofacitinib for 6 to 18 months and then had 6 months of follow-up off drug so that delayed response and recurrence could be assessed. Scalp clonality was compared among normal scalp (n=4), patchy alopecia areata scalp (n=8), and alopecia totalis/universalis scalp (n=8). immunoSEQ multiplex PCR using 35 Vbeta forward primers and 13 Jbeta reverse primers was used to amplify TCRbeta CDR3 regions. RNA was obtained with the PAXgene miRNA kit for fixed scalp, the miRNeasy kit for PBMCs, and the RNeasy kit for mouse skin. In both human patients and the C3H/HeJ mouse model, the study applied high-throughput TCRbeta sequencing to look at T cell clonal expansion in alopecia areata. General conclusions and limits of the study: Resident alphabeta T cells in normal human skin are also sequenced, complicating scalp TCR repertoire analysis, unlike mouse skin dominated by gammadelta T cells. Lesional scalp, especially in alopecia totalis/universalis, showed higher clonality and more expanded CD8+ clones than normal scalp, suggesting antigenic drive. Shared TCR sequences between patients were less evident than in mice, which may be partly attributable to HLA diversity in the patient population.

The time point label, read with the paper, signifies: baseline before oral tofacitinib. Peripheral blood and lesional scalp punch biopsies were obtained from patients with alopecia areata. PBMCs were isolated by density centrifugation and stained for CD3, CD4 and CD8, and CD4+ and CD8+ T cells were sorted on a FACSAria. Sequenced material: CD4+ T cells sorted from blood, taken at week 0. The source is a human donor with alopecia areata.

The encoded CDR3 is CASTRDRGVDSNQPQHF. DNA sequence: TGTGCCAGCACCCGGGACAGGGGAGTGGATAGCAATCAGCCCCAGCATTTT. The rearrangement combines TRBV7-9 with TRBJ1-5, with TRBD1 matching 10 junction bases. CDR1 and CDR2 were assigned from the germline V gene (reference sequence) as SEHNR and FQNEAQ. V and J are trimmed by 7 bases and 0 bases, and the gene matches miss 9 bases of the junction. Inclusive of the bounding cysteine and phenylalanine, the CDR3 is 17 residues long. The retained sequence is limited to the CDR3, 51 bases, with the frame set at the first base.